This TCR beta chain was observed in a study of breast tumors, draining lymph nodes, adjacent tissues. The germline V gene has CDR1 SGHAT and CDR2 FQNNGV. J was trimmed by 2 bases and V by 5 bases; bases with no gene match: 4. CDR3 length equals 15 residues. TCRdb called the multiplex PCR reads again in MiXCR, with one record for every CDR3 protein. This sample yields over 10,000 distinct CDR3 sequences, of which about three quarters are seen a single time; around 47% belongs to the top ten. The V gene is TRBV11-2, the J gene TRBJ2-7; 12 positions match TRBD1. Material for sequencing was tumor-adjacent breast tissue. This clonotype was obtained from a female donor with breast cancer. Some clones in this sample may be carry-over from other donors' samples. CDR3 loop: CASSPGTGGPYEQYF. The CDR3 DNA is TGTGCCAGCAGCCCCGGGACAGGGGGCCCCTACGAGCAGTACTTC.